The rows below give T cell receptor beta chains drawn from one sample of a study of blood T cell repertoires in COVID-19. The table came from immunoSEQ multiplex PCR; TCRdb's copy has only in-frame clones and leaves some out. The data show some 510,000 clones, with 85% to 90% seen just once and 1.8% held by the top ten. Sequenced input: PBMCs or T cells enriched from blood (not recorded which). Receptors were obtained from a woman in her thirties or forties who had recovered from COVID-19. The CDR3 runs from the conserved cysteine through the conserved F or W. The D gene is left open where the match is weak. Clone size is shown for a subset of rows, as once, few, many or a class of expanded clone.

CDR3nt | CDR3aa | d_gene | abundance | j_gene | v_gene
TGCGCCAGCAGCTTGTCGTCTTGGGGGGACACTGAAGCTTTCTTT | CASSLSSWGDTEAFF | . | . | TRBJ1-1 | TRBV5-1
TGTGCCAGCAGCCATCCGGGGGCGGGAGGTCCGTCACACACAGATACGCAGTATTTT | CASSHPGAGGPSHTDTQYF | TRBD2 | . | TRBJ2-3 | TRBV4-2
TGCGCCAGTGGACTAGCGGTATCCCATGAGCAGTTCTTC | CASGLAVSHEQFF | TRBD2 | . | TRBJ2-1 | TRBV5-1
TGTGCCAGTAGTGACAGGGACTATGGCTACACCTTC | CASSDRDYGYTF | TRBD1 | . | TRBJ1-2 | TRBV19
TGTGCCATTTCTCAGTCCGATACGCAGTATTTT | CAISQSDTQYF | . | . | TRBJ2-3 | TRBV19
TGTGCCAGCAGTTTCTCCCCAGGCGAGGGCAATGAGCAGTTCTTC | CASSFSPGEGNEQFF | . | . | TRBJ2-1 | TRBV27
TGTGCCAGCAGCCCGGGACAGTCAACGGTCCGAATCACCGGGGAGCTGTTTTTT | CASSPGQSTVRITGELFF | TRBD1 | . | TRBJ2-2 | TRBV14
TGTGCCATCAGTGAGTCCGGGACAGCCTACGAGCAGTACTTC | CAISESGTAYEQYF | TRBD1 | . | TRBJ2-7 | TRBV10-3
TGTGCCAGCAGTTACTCTGCAGGGGAGAACACTGAAGCTTTCTTT | CASSYSAGENTEAFF | . | . | TRBJ1-1 | TRBV6-2/TRBV6-3
TGCGCCAGCAGCGCCCTAGCGGGAGGGCCTGGGGAGCAGTACTTC | CASSALAGGPGEQYF | TRBD2 | . | TRBJ2-7 | TRBV5-1
TGTGCCAGCTCACCACTTGGGGGGGCCTCCTACGAGCAGTACTTC | CASSPLGGASYEQYF | . | . | TRBJ2-7 | TRBV18
TGTGCCAGCAGCTTTAGACAGGAGAACACCGGGGAGCTGTTTTTT | CASSFRQENTGELFF | . | . | TRBJ2-2 | TRBV11-3
TGTGCCAGCAGCCAAGATCAGACGGGGGATAATGAAAAACTGTTTTTT | CASSQDQTGDNEKLFF | . | . | TRBJ1-4 | TRBV3-1/TRBV3-2
TGTGCCAGCAGCTTAGATCGGGATGGGGCCGGGGAGCTGTTTTTT | CASSLDRDGAGELFF | . | . | TRBJ2-2 | TRBV11-3
TGTGCCAGCAGCTTAGTAGCGGGGACAGGGGGCAACACCGGGGAGCTGTTTTTT | CASSLVAGTGGNTGELFF | TRBD1 | . | TRBJ2-2 | TRBV7-9
TGCGCCAGCAGCTTGGCTCCCCCGGGGGCTAATGAAAAACTGTTTTTT | CASSLAPPGANEKLFF | . | few | TRBJ1-4 | TRBV5-1
TGTGCCAGCTCACCACCGGGGCATGAGCAGTTCTTC | CASSPPGHEQFF | . | . | TRBJ2-1 | TRBV18
TGTGCCAGCAGTTACGCAGGTGCGGGGCAAGAGACCCAGTACTTC | CASSYAGAGQETQYF | . | . | TRBJ2-5 | TRBV6-2/TRBV6-3
TGTGCCAGCAGTTTATCCTACACTTCCCGGGCAGGGAATACCTACGAGCAGTACTTC | CASSLSYTSRAGNTYEQYF | . | . | TRBJ2-7 | TRBV27
TGTGCCAGCAGGTCCGTTGGGCGGGATGAAAAACTGTTTTTT | CASRSVGRDEKLFF | . | . | TRBJ1-4 | TRBV27
TGTGCCAGCAACGACAGGGTTGAAAGCTCCTACAATGAGCAGTTCTTC | CASNDRVESSYNEQFF | TRBD1 | . | TRBJ2-1 | TRBV27
TGTGCCAGCAGTTACCTCAAGTCGGCGGCAGCCTACGAGCAGTACTTC | CASSYLKSAAAYEQYF | . | . | TRBJ2-7 | TRBV6-2/TRBV6-3
TGTGCCAGCAGTGAATATCGGCCGGGGTCGAACACTGAAGCTTTCTTT | CASSEYRPGSNTEAFF | . | . | TRBJ1-1 | TRBV25-1
TGTGCCAGCAGCCTACGCCTCCTGGACAGGGCAACTAATGAAAAACTGTTTTTT | CASSLRLLDRATNEKLFF | TRBD1 | few | TRBJ1-4 | TRBV7-2
TGTGCCAGCAGCCCGGGTTGGAATCAGCCCCAGCATTTT | CASSPGWNQPQHF | . | . | TRBJ1-5 | TRBV11-2
TGTGCCAGCAGTTCCCTCGCGTCTGAAGCTTTCTTT | CASSSLASEAFF | . | . | TRBJ1-1 | TRBV27
TGTGCCAGCAGCTTAGGTCAGAGGTGTAAATCACCCCTCCACTTT | CASSLGQRCKSPLHF | . | . | TRBJ1-6 | TRBV7-6
TGTGCCAGCAGTTACTACAGGTTGGATACGCAGTATTTT | CASSYYRLDTQYF | . | . | TRBJ2-3 | TRBV6-6
TGTGCCAGCTATAAGGGAGTGGCGTACGAGCAGTACTTC | CASYKGVAYEQYF | . | once | TRBJ2-7 | TRBV6-5
TGTGCCTGGAGTGTACTACCCTCACAGAGAGGGGAGGGTCCTGGGGCCAACGTCCTGACTTTC | CAWSVLPSQRGEGPGANVLTF | TRBD2 | . | TRBJ2-6 | TRBV30
TGTGCCACCCGTGGAGACTCTGGAAACACCATATATTTT | CATRGDSGNTIYF | . | . | TRBJ1-3 | TRBV24-1
TGTGCCTTTCTGACAGGCATAGGAGGCTACACCTTC | CAFLTGIGGYTF | . | . | TRBJ1-2 | TRBV30
TGTGCCAGCAGTACAGGGGAATTGCTCGGCTACACCTTC | CASSTGELLGYTF | TRBD1 | . | TRBJ1-2 | TRBV27
TGTGCCAGCAGCCAAGTGCAGGGCAACACTGAAGCTTTCTTT | CASSQVQGNTEAFF | . | once | TRBJ1-1 | TRBV3-1/TRBV3-2
TGTGCCAGCAGTTACGCGCTGGAGAGAAACACTGAAGCTTTCTTT | CASSYALERNTEAFF | . | . | TRBJ1-1 | TRBV6-2/TRBV6-3
TGTGCCAGCAGCTCGGGACAGGGGAACACTGAAGCTTTCTTT | CASSSGQGNTEAFF | TRBD1 | many | TRBJ1-1 | TRBV7-8
TGTGCCAGCAGCCTTGACAGGGACAATGAGCAGTTCTTC | CASSLDRDNEQFF | TRBD1 | . | TRBJ2-1 | TRBV7-8
TGTGCCAGCAGCTTGGCCTCCCAGGGAGAGACCCAGTACTTC | CASSLASQGETQYF | . | . | TRBJ2-5 | TRBV5-4
TGTGCCAGCAGTGAATATGACTATGGGGATACGCAGTATTTT | CASSEYDYGDTQYF | . | . | TRBJ2-3 | TRBV25-1
TGTGCCAGTAGTCCCCGTTCTAGCGGGAGACTCGAGCAGTACTTC | CASSPRSSGRLEQYF | TRBD2 | . | TRBJ2-7 | TRBV19
TGTGCCAGCAGCCAAATCACAGGTTGGACAGGCGGGGAGCAGTACTTC | CASSQITGWTGGEQYF | TRBD1 | many | TRBJ2-7 | TRBV4-2
TGCGCCAGCAGCTCCACTAAGGTTATGGATGGCTACACCTTC | CASSSTKVMDGYTF | . | . | TRBJ1-2 | TRBV5-1
TGTGCCTGGGGCCGGGGACAAACTGAAGCTTTCTTT | CAWGRGQTEAFF | . | . | TRBJ1-1 | TRBV30